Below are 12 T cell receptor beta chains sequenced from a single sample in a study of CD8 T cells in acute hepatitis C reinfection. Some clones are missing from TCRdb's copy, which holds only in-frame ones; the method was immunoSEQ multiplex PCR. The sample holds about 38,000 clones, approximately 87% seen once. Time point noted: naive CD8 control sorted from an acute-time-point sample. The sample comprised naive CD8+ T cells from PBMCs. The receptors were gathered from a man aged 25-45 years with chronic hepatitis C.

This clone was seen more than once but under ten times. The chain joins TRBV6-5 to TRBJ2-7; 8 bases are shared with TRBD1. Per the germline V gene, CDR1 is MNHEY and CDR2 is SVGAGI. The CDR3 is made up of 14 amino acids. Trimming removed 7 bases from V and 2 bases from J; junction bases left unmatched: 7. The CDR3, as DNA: TGTGCCAGCAAAGCCGGACAGGGTACCTACGAGCAGTACTTC. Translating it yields CASKAGQGTYEQYF.

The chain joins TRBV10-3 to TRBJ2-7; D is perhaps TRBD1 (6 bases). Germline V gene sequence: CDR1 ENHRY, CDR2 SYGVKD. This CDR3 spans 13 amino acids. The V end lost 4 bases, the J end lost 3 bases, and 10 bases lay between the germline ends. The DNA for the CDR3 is TGTGCCATCAGTGGACAGGAGAACTACGAGCAGTACTTC. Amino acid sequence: CAISGQENYEQYF.

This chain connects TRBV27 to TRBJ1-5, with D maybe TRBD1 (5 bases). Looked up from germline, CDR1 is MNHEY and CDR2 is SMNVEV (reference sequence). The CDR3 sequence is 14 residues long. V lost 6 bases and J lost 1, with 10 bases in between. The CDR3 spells CASSFSGSNQPQHF. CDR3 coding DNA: TGTGCCAGCAGCTTCTCAGGGAGCAATCAGCCCCAGCATTTT.

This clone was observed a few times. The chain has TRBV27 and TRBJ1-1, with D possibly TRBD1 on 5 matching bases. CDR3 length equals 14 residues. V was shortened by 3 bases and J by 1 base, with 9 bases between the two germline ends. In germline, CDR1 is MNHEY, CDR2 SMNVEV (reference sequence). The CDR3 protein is CASSFGAGNTEAFF. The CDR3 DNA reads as TGTGCCAGCAGTTTTGGGGCTGGGAACACTGAAGCTTTCTTT.

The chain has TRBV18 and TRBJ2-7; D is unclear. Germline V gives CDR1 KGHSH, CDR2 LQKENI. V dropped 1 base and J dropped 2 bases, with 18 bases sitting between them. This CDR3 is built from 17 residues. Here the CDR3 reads CASSPRDRASLTYEQYF. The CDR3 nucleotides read TGTGCCAGCTCACCACGGGATAGGGCATCACTGACCTACGAGCAGTACTTC.

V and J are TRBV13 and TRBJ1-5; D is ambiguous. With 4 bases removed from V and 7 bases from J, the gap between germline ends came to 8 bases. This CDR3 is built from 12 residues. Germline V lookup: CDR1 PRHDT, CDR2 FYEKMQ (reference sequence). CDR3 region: CASSSSGQPQHF. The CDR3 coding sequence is TGTGCCAGCAGCTCCTCTGGGCAGCCCCAGCATTTT.

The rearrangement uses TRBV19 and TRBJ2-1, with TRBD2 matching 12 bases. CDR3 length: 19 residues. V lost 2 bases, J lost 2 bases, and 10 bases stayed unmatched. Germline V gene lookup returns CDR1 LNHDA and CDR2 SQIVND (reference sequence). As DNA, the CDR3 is TGTGCCAGTAGTATAAGGTCGACTAGCGGGAGAGGCGCCTACAATGAGCAGTTCTTC. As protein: CASSIRSTSGRGAYNEQFF.

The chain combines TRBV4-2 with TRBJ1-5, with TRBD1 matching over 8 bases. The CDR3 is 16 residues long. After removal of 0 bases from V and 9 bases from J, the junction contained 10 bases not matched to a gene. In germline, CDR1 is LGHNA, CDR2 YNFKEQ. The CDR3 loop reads CASSQDETGEGRPQHF. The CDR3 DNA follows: TGTGCCAGCAGCCAAGACGAGACAGGGGAGGGCCGGCCCCAGCATTTT.

The CDR3 DNA is TGCGCCAGCAGCCAAGACCAAGACAGGGGCGACGGCACTGAAGCTTTCTTT. Translation gives CASSQDQDRGDGTEAFF. This chain uses TRBV4-1 with TRBJ1-1, with 8 bases fitting TRBD1. Germline V gene lookup returns CDR1 MGHRA and CDR2 YSYEKL. The CDR3 covers 17 residues. Trimming removed 0 bases from V and 4 bases from J; junction bases left unmatched: 10.

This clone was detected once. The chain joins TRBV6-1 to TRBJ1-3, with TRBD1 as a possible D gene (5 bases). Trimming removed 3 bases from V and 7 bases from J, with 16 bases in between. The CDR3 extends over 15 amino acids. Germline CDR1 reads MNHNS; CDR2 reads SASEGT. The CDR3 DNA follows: TGTGCCAGCAGTGAGGGGCCTTCCCGGGGTAACACCATATATTTT. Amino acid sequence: CASSEGPSRGNTIYF.

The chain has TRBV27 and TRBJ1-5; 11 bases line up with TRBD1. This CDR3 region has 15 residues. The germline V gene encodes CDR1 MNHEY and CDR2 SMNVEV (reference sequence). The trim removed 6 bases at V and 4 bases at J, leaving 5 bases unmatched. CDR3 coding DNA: TGTGCCAGCAGCCATGGGACAGGGGGTAATCAGCCCCAGCATTTT. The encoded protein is CASSHGTGGNQPQHF.

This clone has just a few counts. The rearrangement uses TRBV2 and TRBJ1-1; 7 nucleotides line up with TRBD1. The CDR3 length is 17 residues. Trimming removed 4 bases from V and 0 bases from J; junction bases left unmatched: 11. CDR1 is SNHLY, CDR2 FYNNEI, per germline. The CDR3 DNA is TGTGCCAGCAGTGGGACCACAGGGGTTACAATGAACACTGAAGCTTTCTTT. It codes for CASSGTTGVTMNTEAFF.